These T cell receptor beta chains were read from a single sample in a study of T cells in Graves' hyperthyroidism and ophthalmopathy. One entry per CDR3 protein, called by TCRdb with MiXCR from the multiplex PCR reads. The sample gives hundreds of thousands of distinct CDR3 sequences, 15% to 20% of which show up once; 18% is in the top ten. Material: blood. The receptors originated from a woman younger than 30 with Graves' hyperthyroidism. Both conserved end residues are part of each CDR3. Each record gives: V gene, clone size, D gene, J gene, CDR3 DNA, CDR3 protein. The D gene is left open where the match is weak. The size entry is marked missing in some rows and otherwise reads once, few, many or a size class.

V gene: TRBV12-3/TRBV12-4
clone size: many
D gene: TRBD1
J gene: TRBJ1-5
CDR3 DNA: TGTGCCAGCAGTAGGGGACAGCGCAATCAGCCCCAGCATTTT
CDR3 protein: CASSRGQRNQPQHF

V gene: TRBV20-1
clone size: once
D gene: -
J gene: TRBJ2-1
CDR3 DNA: TGCAGTTCCCGTCCTTATGAGCAGTTCTTC
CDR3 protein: CSSRPYEQFF

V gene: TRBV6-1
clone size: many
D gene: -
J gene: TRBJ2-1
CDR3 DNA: TGTGCCAGCAGGGCCATAAGGGGCGGGAACAATGAGCAGTTCTTC
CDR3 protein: CASRAIRGGNNEQFF

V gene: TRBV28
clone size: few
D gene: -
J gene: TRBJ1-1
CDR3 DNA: TGTGCCAGCAGCCCGGGAGGGGGGCCAGACACCACTGAAGCTTTCTTT
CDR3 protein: CASSPGGGPDTTEAFF

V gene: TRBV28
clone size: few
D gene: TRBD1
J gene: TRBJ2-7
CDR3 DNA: TGTGCCACCCGGGACAGGGGACTTTACTACGAGCAGTACTTC
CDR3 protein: CATRDRGLYYEQYF

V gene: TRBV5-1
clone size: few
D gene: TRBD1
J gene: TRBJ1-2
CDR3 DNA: TGCGCCAGCAGCTTGGTACAGGGGGGAAACTATGGCTACACCTTC
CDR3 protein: CASSLVQGGNYGYTF

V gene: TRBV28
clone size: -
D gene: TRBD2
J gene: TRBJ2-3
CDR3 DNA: TGTGCCAGCAGTTTAACAGGACTAGCGGGAGTGGGGGCAGATACGCAGTATTTT
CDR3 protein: CASSLTGLAGVGADTQYF

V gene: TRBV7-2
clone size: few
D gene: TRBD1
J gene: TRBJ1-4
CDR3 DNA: TGTGCCAGCAGCCGCGTACCGGGACAGTTTAGTGAAAAACTGTTTTTT
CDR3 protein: CASSRVPGQFSEKLFF

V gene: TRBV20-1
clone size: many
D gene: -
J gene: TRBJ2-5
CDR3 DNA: TGCAGTGCTGGACTCCGGGAGCTAGAGACCCAGTACTTC
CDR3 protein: CSAGLRELETQYF

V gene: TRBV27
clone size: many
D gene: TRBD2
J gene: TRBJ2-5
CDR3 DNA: TGTGCCAGCAGTCCGAGGACTAGCGGGGGGCCAAAGCGCACACAGGTGGAAGAGACCCAGTACTTC
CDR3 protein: CASSPRTSGGPKRTQVEETQYF